This T cell receptor beta chain was recorded in a study of blood T cell repertoires in COVID-19. Study-wide context: Specimens from acute and convalescent COVID-19 originated in the United States, Italy and Spain.

J was trimmed by 6 bases and V by 1 base; bases with no gene match: 6. This CDR3 has 14 amino acids. In germline, CDR1 is KGHSH, CDR2 LQKENI. Authors' processing steps: Reference gene primers were amplified, and this amplification served to estimate nucleated cell counts. Produced via immunoSEQ multiplex PCR; TCRdb's table is partial and in-frame only. V, J and clone size are those of that table, while D and trimming were read from the DNA. Counted here are about 94,000 clones, 70% to 90% occurring once; the ten biggest clones make up roughly 7.1%. The sequencing input was peripheral blood. The chain uses TRBV18 and TRBJ2-7; 7 positions match TRBD1. This clonotype originated in a human donor with acute or convalescent COVID-19. The donor label of this sample is uncertain. The CDR3 DNA reads TGTGCCAGCTCACCACTTACAGGGGTTAGCGAGCAGTACTTC. This encodes CASSPLTGVSEQYF.